The 20 T cell receptor beta chains reported below all come from one sample, sequenced in a study of blood T cell repertoires in COVID-19. Only in-frame clones appear in the TCRdb table, and some are missing; sequencing was by immunoSEQ multiplex PCR. In the table there are 130,000 to 150,000 clones, 82% of which are singletons. Specimen: peripheral blood. All receptors derive from a human donor with acute or convalescent COVID-19. The donor label of this sample is uncertain.

This clone appeared once. V is TRBV9 and J is TRBJ1-5; TRBD1 is a possible D gene (6 bases). V lost 0 bases and J 4 bases, leaving 11 bases between the germline ends. Germline values: CDR1 SGDLS, CDR2 YYNGEE. The CDR3 is 15 residues long. The chain's CDR3 is CASSVAGQSNQPQHF. The CDR3 region has the DNA TGTGCCAGCAGCGTAGCCGGACAGTCGAATCAGCCCCAGCATTTT.

This clone appeared once. This chain connects TRBV27 to TRBJ2-7; the match to TRBD1 covers 7 bases. This CDR3 contains 15 residues. Germline CDR1 and CDR2: MNHEY and SMNVEV (reference sequence). V lost 1 base and J lost 4; bases outside the gene matches: 7. CDR3 sequence (DNA): TGTGCCAGCAGTTTATTCGGGACAGACTCTTACGAGCAGTACTTC. The encoded protein is CASSLFGTDSYEQYF.

The genes are TRBV18 and TRBJ1-1; weak D call: TRBD1 (5 bases). The germline V and J ends were trimmed by 6 bases and 0 bases, with 11 bases remaining between them. Germline assignment: CDR1 KGHSH and CDR2 LQKENI. This CDR3 spans 14 amino acids. CDR3 coding DNA: TGTGCCAGCTCGACCGGGACTATGAACACTGAAGCTTTCTTT. Amino acids: CASSTGTMNTEAFF.

The chain uses TRBV21-1 and TRBJ1-4; no check of the table's D call, TRBD1, against the DNA was made. TRBV21-1 is labeled a pseudogene. CDR3 length equals 18 residues. The CDR3 reads CASSKGPSTGTGQEKLFF. Written as DNA, the CDR3 is TGTGCCAGCAGCAAAGGTCCTTCTACCGGGACAGGGCAGGAAAAACTGTTTTTT.

This rearrangement joins TRBV5-5 to TRBJ1-2; no definite D call. Germline V gene sequence: CDR1 SGHKS, CDR2 YYEKEE (reference sequence). The CDR3 runs 15 residues. Trimming left V 4 bases short and J 5 bases short, with 18 bases between. The CDR3 DNA sequence: TGTGCCAGCAGCACTCCCGGGTGGATTGGGTATGGCTACACCTTC. This encodes CASSTPGWIGYGYTF. Full variable domain (remainder filled in from reference TRBV5-5 and TRBJ1-2): DAGVTQSPTHLIKTRGQQVTLRCSPISGHKSVSWYQQVLGQGPQFIFQYYEKEERGRGNFPDRFSARQFPNYSSELNVNALLLGDSALYLCASSTPGWIGYGYTFGSGTRLTVV.

The V and J genes are TRBV6-2 or TRBV6-3 and TRBJ1-2; TRBD1 agrees at 9 bases. This CDR3 region has 16 residues. The junction had 9 bases not matched to a gene; V was cut back by 0 bases and J by 7 bases. Germline CDR1 MNHEY, CDR2 SVGEGT. The CDR3 is CASSYSSGTGTSGYTF. The DNA of the CDR3 is TGTGCCAGCAGTTACTCATCGGGGACAGGGACATCTGGCTACACCTTC.

V and J are TRBV5-1 and TRBJ2-5; 7 nucleotides match TRBD1. V dropped 4 bases and J dropped 4; count of bases not matched to a gene: 7. Germline CDR1 SGHRS, CDR2 YFSETQ. The CDR3 spans 14 residues. Here the CDR3 reads CASSDRAPGETQYF. The CDR3 region has the DNA TGCGCCAGCAGCGACAGGGCGCCCGGAGAGACCCAGTACTTC.

The genes are TRBV27 and TRBJ2-1; weak D call: TRBD2 (7 bases). Trimming took 6 bases from V and 4 from J, leaving 19 bases between them. From germline, CDR1 is MNHEY and CDR2 SMNVEV (reference sequence). This CDR3 contains 16 residues. The chain's CDR3 is CASSPSKGGRYNEQFF. In DNA, the CDR3 is TGTGCCAGCAGCCCTTCGAAGGGGGGGCGATACAATGAGCAGTTCTTC.

The chain uses TRBV7-6 and TRBJ1-6; perhaps TRBD1 as D (6 bases). Germline V gives CDR1 SGHVS, CDR2 FNYEAQ. The CDR3 sequence is 16 residues long. V was pared by 5 bases and J by 5 bases, with 16 bases between. The CDR3 loop reads CASSPGQPKNNSPLHF. As DNA, the CDR3 is TGTGCCAGCAGCCCTGGACAGCCTAAGAATAATTCACCCCTCCACTTT. Variable domain in full (rest from reference TRBV7-6 and TRBJ1-6): GAGVSQSPRYKVTKRGQDVALRCDPISGHVSLYWYRQALGQGPEFLTYFNYEAQQDKSGLPNDRFSAERPEGSISTLTIQRTEQRDSAMYRCASSPGQPKNNSPLHFGNGTRLTVT.

CDR3 sequence reads: CASSSGQDNEQFF. In nucleotides, the CDR3 is TGTGCCAGCTCGTCGGGACAGGACAATGAGCAGTTCTTC. The chain combines TRBV18 with TRBJ2-1, with 8 bases matching TRBD1. V shed 6 bases and J 5 bases; nucleotides not matched to a gene: 3. Germline V gene lookup returns CDR1 KGHSH and CDR2 LQKENI. The CDR3 runs to 13 residues. Full variable domain (remainder filled in from reference TRBV18 and TRBJ2-1): NAGVMQNPRHLVRRRGQEARLRCSPMKGHSHVYWYRQLPEEGLKFMVYLQKENIIDESGMPKERFSAEFPKEGPSILRIQQVVRGDSAAYFCASSSGQDNEQFFGPGTRLTVL.

The rearrangement links TRBV18 to TRBJ1-5, with D maybe TRBD1 (6 bases). The germline V and J ends were trimmed by 3 bases and 2 bases, with 17 bases remaining between them. The CDR3 sequence is 17 residues long. CDR1 KGHSH and CDR2 LQKENI come from the germline V gene. As DNA, the CDR3 is TGTGCCAGCTCACCTAATCGGGGGGGGCAGGGCAATCAGCCCCAGCATTTT. As protein: CASSPNRGGQGNQPQHF.

The V call is TRBV3-1 (or the pseudogene TRBV3-2), the J call TRBJ1-1, with a possible D match to TRBD1 (6 bases). CDR1 LGHDT and CDR2 YNNKEL come from the germline V gene (reference sequence). The CDR3 runs to 14 residues. V shed 4 bases and J shed 2 bases, with 11 bases lying between them. Here the CDR3 DNA reads TGTGCCAGCAGCCGACAGGAGCTCAACACTGAAGCTTTCTTT. Encoded protein: CASSRQELNTEAFF.

The V call is TRBV30, the J call TRBJ1-3; D perhaps matches TRBD1 (5 bases). V was clipped by 5 bases and J by 0 bases, with 11 bases between them. Germline V gene sequence: CDR1 GTSNPN, CDR2 SVGIG (reference sequence). This CDR3 comprises 14 residues. CDR3 DNA sequence: TGTGCCTGGGCTCTCGGGGGCTCTGGAAACACCATATATTTT. Translation: CAWALGGSGNTIYF.

This clone showed up just once. V usage is TRBV3-1 (or the pseudogene TRBV3-2) and J usage is TRBJ2-6; D perhaps matches TRBD2 (5 bases). V was trimmed by 3 bases and J by 0 bases, leaving 6 bases between them. The CDR3 covers 15 residues. CDR1 and CDR2 (germline): LGHDT, YNNKEL (reference sequence). CDR3 DNA sequence: TGTGCCAGCAGCCAGGACTTCTCTGGGGCCAACGTCCTGACTTTC. Amino acid sequence: CASSQDFSGANVLTF.

The V and J genes are TRBV15 and TRBJ2-7; D may be TRBD1 (6 bases). The ends were cut back, 0 bases at V and 6 bases at J, with 15 bases in the middle. The CDR3 runs 15 residues. Looked up from germline, CDR1 is LNHNV and CDR2 is YYDKDF (reference sequence). The CDR3 DNA is TGTGCCACCAGCAGAGATCAGCCAGGGGAATCCGAGCAGTACTTC. Protein product: CATSRDQPGESEQYF. Looking up the rest from reference TRBV15 and TRBJ2-7 gives the full variable domain: DAMVIQNPRYQVTQFGKPVTLSCSQTLNHNVMYWYQQKSSQAPKLLFHYYDKDFNNEADTPDNFQSRRPNTSFCFLDIRSPGLGDTAMYLCATSRDQPGESEQYFGPGTRLTVT.

The chain joins TRBV7-3 to TRBJ2-1; D not certain. V was clipped by 5 bases and J by 4 bases, with 12 bases between them. CDR1 SGHTA and CDR2 FQGTGA come from the germline V gene. The CDR3 covers 14 residues. The CDR3 is CASSPGQAYNEQFF. The CDR3 DNA reads TGTGCCAGCAGCCCTGGCCAGGCATACAATGAGCAGTTCTTC.

This chain uses TRBV19 with TRBJ1-5; no clear D. The CDR3 sequence is 14 residues long. The germline V gene has CDR1 LNHDA and CDR2 SQIVND (reference sequence). Between the trimmed V and J ends, which lost 8 bases and 1 base, there was a span of 12 bases. The CDR3 DNA is TGTGCCAGTGAAGCCTTCATGAGCAATCAGCCCCAGCATTTT. This sequence encodes CASEAFMSNQPQHF.

As DNA, the CDR3 is TGTGCCAGCAGCCCGACAGGTATCTACAATGAGCAGTTCTTC. Protein product: CASSPTGIYNEQFF. This chain links TRBV27 with TRBJ2-1, with TRBD1 as a possible D gene (6 bases). Deletions cut 6 bases from V and 3 bases from J, with 12 bases between. This CDR3 region has 14 residues. Germline V gene lookup returns CDR1 MNHEY and CDR2 SMNVEV (reference sequence).

The chain uses TRBV15 and TRBJ1-4; D unresolved. The CDR3 is 15 residues long. The germline CDR1 and CDR2 sequences are LNHNV and YYDKDF (reference sequence). Between the trimmed V and J ends, which lost 1 base and 8 bases, there was a span of 14 bases. CDR3 sequence (DNA): TGTGCCACCAGCAGAGCTATTCAGGAGGGCGAAAAACTGTTTTTT. This codes for CATSRAIQEGEKLFF.

The rearrangement joins TRBV10-3 to TRBJ1-6; 7 bases align to TRBD1. Germline CDR1 is ENHRY and CDR2 is SYGVKD. Trimming took 10 bases from V and 0 from J; bases not matched to a gene: 18. This CDR3 has 19 residues. The chain's CDR3 is CATNQVMGRDSSYNSPLHF. CDR3 nucleotide sequence: TGTGCCACCAATCAAGTCATGGGAAGGGACAGCTCCTATAATTCACCCCTCCACTTT.